This T cell receptor beta chain was obtained from a study of regulatory T cells in long-lasting Graves disease. Findings and limits, study-wide: Only a small sample size was used, which may have cut accuracy.

Building of the TCR beta libraries involved iRepertoire HTBI primers and Arm-PCR of CDR3 regions. TCRdb recomputed calls from the multiplex PCR reads with MiXCR, one row per CDR3 protein. The table has about 620,000 distinct CDR3 sequences, roughly 15% seen once. In the case of this clonotype: What it binds is unknown.

Described time point: newly diagnosed GD, antithyroid drugs for less than 3 months. PBMC-extracted RNA yielded the TCR library. Trimming pared 2 bases from V and 5 bases from J, leaving 9 bases between. Per the germline V gene, CDR1 is DFQATT and CDR2 is SNEGSKA (reference sequence). This CDR3 spans 12 amino acids. The same data also went into a second study, on T cells in Graves' hyperthyroidism and ophthalmopathy. Per that study: Patients between 18 and 65 years old had hyperthyroidism, newly diagnosed and lasting under 2 months. Most thyroid clonotypes that were expanded above 0.001 also turned up in blood.

The material was peripheral blood mononuclear cells (PBMCs), obtained at new diagnosis, from a patient treated with antithyroid drugs. This clonotype originated in a woman in her twenties or thirties with Graves disease. The genes are TRBV20-1 and TRBJ2-5; D remains unclear. CDR3 coding DNA: TGCAGTGCTAGAAGTATGTCGGAGACCCAGTACTTC. Its protein is CSARSMSETQYF.